The following is a T cell receptor beta chain sequence with its context. The trim removed 5 bases at V and 8 bases at J, leaving 5 bases unmatched. This CDR3 has 14 residues. Germline CDR1 is MNHEY and CDR2 is SVGAGI. The entry originates in a study of human T cells and chemical hapten exposure. Each CDR3 protein is one row after TCRdb ran MiXCR on the RACE reads. Counted here are around 350,000 distinct CDR3 sequences, 5% to 6.5% occurring once; the ten biggest clones make up around 8%. The time point here: pre-sensitization, week 0. Treatment given: therapeutic diphenylcyclopropenone sensitization with weekly scalp DPC.

The receptor was isolated from a woman in her late teens or twenties with alopecia areata. Some clones in this sample may be carry-over from other donors' samples. The genes are TRBV6-5 and TRBJ1-6, with TRBD1 identical over 8 bases. Here the sequenced sample was whole blood, taken in connection with sensitization to the hapten diphenylcyclopropenone (DPC). CDR3: CASSRGQGYSPLHF. The CDR3 region has the DNA TGTGCCAGCAGTAGAGGACAGGGATATTCACCCCTCCACTTT.